The rows below give T cell receptor beta chains drawn from one sample of a study of T cell repertoires in cytomegalovirus infection. TCRdb called the reads again in MiXCR, with one record for every CDR3 protein. The repertoire holds 200,000 to 300,000 distinct CDR3 sequences, with 6.5% as singletons. Sequencing used PBMCs. These receptors all stem from a human donor in good health (CMV status not recorded). Some clones in this sample may be carry-over from other donors' samples. CDR3s include the opening cysteine and the closing phenylalanine or tryptophan. D genes are given only for firm matches. Clone size is shown for a subset of rows, as once, few, many or a class of expanded clone.

D: -; J: TRBJ1-6; size: many; V: TRBV7-2; DNA: TGTGCCAGCAGCTTAATGGCGGAAAATTCACCCCTCCACTTT; CDR3: CASSLMAENSPLHF
D: -; J: TRBJ1-5; size: many; V: TRBV4-1; DNA: TGCGCCAGCAGCCAAGATGGAGGGGGGCGGAATCAGCCCCAGCATTTT; CDR3: CASSQDGGGRNQPQHF
D: -; J: TRBJ1-5; size: many; V: TRBV12-3/TRBV12-4; DNA: TGTGCCAGCAGTTTACGAGGGGGCAATCAGCCCCAGCATTTT; CDR3: CASSLRGGNQPQHF
D: TRBD2; J: TRBJ2-5; size: many; V: TRBV3-1; DNA: TGTGCCAGCAGCCAAGCGGGGGGGACAGAGACCCAGTACTTC; CDR3: CASSQAGGTETQYF
D: -; J: TRBJ1-2; size: many; V: TRBV28; DNA: TGTGCCAGCAGTTTCGGTGATAACTATGGCTACACCTTC; CDR3: CASSFGDNYGYTF
D: -; J: TRBJ2-7; size: many; V: TRBV6-1; DNA: TGTGCCAGCAATTTGGACGGCTCCTACGAGCAGTACTTC; CDR3: CASNLDGSYEQYF
D: TRBD2; J: TRBJ2-1; size: many; V: TRBV19; DNA: TGTGCCAGTAGTATAGGGCGGGGGAGGTATGAGCAGTTCTTC; CDR3: CASSIGRGRYEQFF
D: -; J: TRBJ1-1; size: many; V: TRBV7-2; DNA: TGTGCCAGCAGCTTAATTGGGGGGTATGAAGCTTTCTTT; CDR3: CASSLIGGYEAFF
D: -; J: TRBJ1-5; size: -; V: TRBV20-1; DNA: TGCAGTGCTAGATTGGGGAGTCCTGCCCAGCATTTT; CDR3: CSARLGSPAQHF
D: -; J: TRBJ1-1; size: many; V: TRBV6-2/TRBV6-3; DNA: TGTGCCAGCACCCCGCGGACGTACATCGCTGAAGCTTTCTTT; CDR3: CASTPRTYIAEAFF
D: -; J: TRBJ1-6; size: many; V: TRBV4-1; DNA: TGCGCCAGCAGCCAAGATACGGGCAGGGGTGATTCACCCCTCCACTTT; CDR3: CASSQDTGRGDSPLHF
D: -; J: TRBJ2-2; size: many; V: TRBV7-2; DNA: TGTGCCAGCAGCCCGGTGGGCGGGGAGCGCACCGGGGAGCTGTTTTTT; CDR3: CASSPVGGERTGELFF
D: -; J: TRBJ2-7; size: many; V: TRBV23-1; DNA: TGCGCCAGCAACCTAAGGGTTGACGAGCAGTACTTC; CDR3: CASNLRVDEQYF
D: -; J: TRBJ1-2; size: few; V: TRBV12-3/TRBV12-4; DNA: TGTGCCAGCAGCTCGGGGGCAGGACTTCTACCGCTATATGGCTACACCTTC; CDR3: CASSSGAGLLPLYGYTF
D: -; J: TRBJ1-5; size: many; V: TRBV10-3; DNA: TGTGCCATCAGTGGGGCAGGGACGAATCAGCCCCAGCATTTT; CDR3: CAISGAGTNQPQHF
D: -; J: TRBJ2-6; size: many; V: TRBV6-2/TRBV6-3; DNA: TGTGCCAGCAGCCCGGCCGGGGCCAACGTCCTGACTTTC; CDR3: CASSPAGANVLTF
D: -; J: TRBJ2-7; size: many; V: TRBV7-2; DNA: TGTGCCAGCAGCTTAGCCATCGGGGGGCACGGGAGACAGTACTTC; CDR3: CASSLAIGGHGRQYF
D: -; J: TRBJ1-1; size: -; V: TRBV30; DNA: TGTGCCTGGACTCGTGCCCCGAACACTGAAGCTTTCTTT; CDR3: CAWTRAPNTEAFF
D: -; J: TRBJ1-2; size: many; V: TRBV28; DNA: TGTGCCAGCAGCCGCAATGCAGGGCGAGGTGGCTACACCTTC; CDR3: CASSRNAGRGGYTF
D: -; J: TRBJ2-2; size: many; V: TRBV6-2/TRBV6-3; DNA: TGTGCCAGCAGGTTTTCAGGGAACACCGGGGAGCTGTTTTTT; CDR3: CASRFSGNTGELFF
D: -; J: TRBJ2-7; size: many; V: TRBV28; DNA: TGTGCCAGCAGACCTTCGGTCTCCTACGAGCAGTACTTC; CDR3: CASRPSVSYEQYF
D: -; J: TRBJ2-2; size: few; V: TRBV6-1; DNA: TGTGCCAGCTCCGGACCAGGAGACACCGGGGAGCTGTTTTTT; CDR3: CASSGPGDTGELFF
D: TRBD2; J: TRBJ2-2; size: many; V: TRBV5-1; DNA: TGCGCCAGCAGCAAAGCGGGGGAGAACACCGGGGAGCTGTTTTTT; CDR3: CASSKAGENTGELFF
D: TRBD1; J: TRBJ1-2; size: many; V: TRBV7-2; DNA: TGTGCCAGCCTAACTCGACAGGGTGCGAGCTACACCTTC; CDR3: CASLTRQGASYTF
D: TRBD2; J: TRBJ2-5; size: many; V: TRBV20-1; DNA: TGCACCGGGAATGGCGGGGGGGACCAAGAGACCCAGTACTTC; CDR3: CTGNGGGDQETQYF
D: TRBD2; J: TRBJ2-2; size: many; V: TRBV6-1; DNA: TGTGCCAGCAGTTCTCTAGCGGGTGGAATTGTTGGGACCGGGGAGCTGTTTTTT; CDR3: CASSSLAGGIVGTGELFF
D: -; J: TRBJ2-7; size: many; V: TRBV6-1; DNA: TGTGCCAGCTCTTTCAGCAAGGATTCGGGCGAGCAGTACTTC; CDR3: CASSFSKDSGEQYF
D: -; J: TRBJ1-1; size: many; V: TRBV2; DNA: TGTGCCAGCGTACCAGGGTTGGGCACTGAAGCTTTCTTT; CDR3: CASVPGLGTEAFF
D: TRBD1; J: TRBJ1-6; size: once; V: TRBV25-1; DNA: TGTGCCAGCAGTGCTCTGGTATTCCAGGGGGCTAATAATTCACCCCTCCACTTT; CDR3: CASSALVFQGANNSPLHF
D: TRBD1; J: TRBJ1-1; size: -; V: TRBV12-3/TRBV12-4; DNA: TGTGCCAGCAGTCTCGGCAGGGGGGTTGAAGCTTTCTTT; CDR3: CASSLGRGVEAFF
D: TRBD2; J: TRBJ2-3; size: many; V: TRBV12-3/TRBV12-4; DNA: TGTGCCAGCAGCCGTGGTTGGCGGGGGTCTAACACAGATACGCAGTATTTT; CDR3: CASSRGWRGSNTDTQYF
D: -; J: TRBJ2-7; size: many; V: TRBV7-2; DNA: TGTGCCAGCAGCTTATCTACCGGGACGGCGGCCTACGAGCAGTACTTC; CDR3: CASSLSTGTAAYEQYF
D: TRBD1; J: TRBJ2-7; size: many; V: TRBV29-1; DNA: TGCAGCGTGACAGGGGGCTTCAACGAGCAGTACTTC; CDR3: CSVTGGFNEQYF
D: -; J: TRBJ2-1; size: many; V: TRBV12-3/TRBV12-4; DNA: TGTGCCAGCAGTTTACAACAGGGACCATATAATGAGCAGTTCTTC; CDR3: CASSLQQGPYNEQFF
D: -; J: TRBJ2-5; size: -; V: TRBV27; DNA: TGTGCCAGCAGTCTAGGCCCAAGGGGGGGGCACGAGACCCAGTACTTC; CDR3: CASSLGPRGGHETQYF
D: TRBD1; J: TRBJ1-1; size: many; V: TRBV29-1; DNA: TGCAGCGGCCAGACAGGGCAGGGCACTGAAGCTTTCTTT; CDR3: CSGQTGQGTEAFF
D: TRBD1; J: TRBJ1-1; size: many; V: TRBV29-1; DNA: TGCAGCGTTGGGACCAGGGGACAGGGGGGGGGAGAAGCTTTCTTT; CDR3: CSVGTRGQGGGEAFF
D: -; J: TRBJ1-1; size: few; V: TRBV2; DNA: TGTGCCAGCAGTGAACAACTCCACGAGGGAAGCGAAGCTTTCTTT; CDR3: CASSEQLHEGSEAFF
D: -; J: TRBJ2-1; size: few; V: TRBV20-1; DNA: TGCAGTGCTAGAGATGATTGGGGTCGTGTCAGCTCCTACAATGAGCAGTTCTTC; CDR3: CSARDDWGRVSSYNEQFF
D: -; J: TRBJ1-1; size: -; V: TRBV29-1; DNA: TGCAGCGGGATTGAGGGTTGGACTGAAGCTTTCTTT; CDR3: CSGIEGWTEAFF
D: -; J: TRBJ2-7; size: many; V: TRBV29-1; DNA: TGCAGCGTGTCCCGGGACAACGACGAGCAGTACTTC; CDR3: CSVSRDNDEQYF
D: -; J: TRBJ1-4; size: many; V: TRBV13; DNA: TGTGCCAGCAGCCGACTTCGAGGGGAAAAACTGTTTTTT; CDR3: CASSRLRGEKLFF
D: -; J: TRBJ2-2; size: many; V: TRBV27; DNA: TGTGCCAGCAGTTTTGGGAACACCGGGGAGCTGTTTTTT; CDR3: CASSFGNTGELFF
D: -; J: TRBJ1-5; size: many; V: TRBV2; DNA: TGTGCCGTGGGGGGCCAGCCCCAGCATTTT; CDR3: CAVGGQPQHF
D: -; J: TRBJ1-6; size: many; V: TRBV9; DNA: TGTGCCAGCAGCGCCTTCCAGGGAGAGTATAATTCACCCCTCCACTTT; CDR3: CASSAFQGEYNSPLHF
D: -; J: TRBJ1-2; size: many; V: TRBV6-2/TRBV6-3; DNA: TGTGCCAGCGGTATGGGAGGCTATGGCTACACCTTC; CDR3: CASGMGGYGYTF
D: -; J: TRBJ2-1; size: many; V: TRBV4-1; DNA: TGCGCCAGCAGCCAAGGAGGATTTGGCTCCTACAATGAGCAGTTCTTC; CDR3: CASSQGGFGSYNEQFF
D: -; J: TRBJ1-1; size: many; V: TRBV18; DNA: TGTGCCAGCTCACCACAGAGTTCAATGAACACTGAAGCTTTCTTT; CDR3: CASSPQSSMNTEAFF